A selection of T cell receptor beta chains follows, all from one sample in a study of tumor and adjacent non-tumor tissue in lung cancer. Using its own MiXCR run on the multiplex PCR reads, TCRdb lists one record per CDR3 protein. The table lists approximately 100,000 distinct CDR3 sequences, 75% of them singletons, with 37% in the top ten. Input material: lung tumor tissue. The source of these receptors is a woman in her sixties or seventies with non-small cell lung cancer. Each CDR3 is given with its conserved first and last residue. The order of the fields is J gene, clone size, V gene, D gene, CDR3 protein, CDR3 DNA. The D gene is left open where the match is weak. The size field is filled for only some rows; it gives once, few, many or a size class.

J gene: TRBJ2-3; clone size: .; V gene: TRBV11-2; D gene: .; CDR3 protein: CASSLESLSTQYF; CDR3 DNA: TGTGCCAGCAGCCTAGAATCGCTGTCGACGCAGTATTTT
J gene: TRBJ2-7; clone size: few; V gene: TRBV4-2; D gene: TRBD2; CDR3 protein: CASSQVFIRLLAGLPSSYEQYF; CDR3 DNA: TGTGCCAGCAGCCAAGTTTTCATCAGATTACTAGCGGGATTACCGAGCTCCTACGAGCAGTACTTC
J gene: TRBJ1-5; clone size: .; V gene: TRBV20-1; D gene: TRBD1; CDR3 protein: CSASMQGGSNQSQHF; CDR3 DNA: TGCAGTGCTAGTATGCAGGGGGGAAGCAATCAGTCCCAGCATTTT
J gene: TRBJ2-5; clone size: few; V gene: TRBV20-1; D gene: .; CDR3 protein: CSVRDLGTLETQYF; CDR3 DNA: TGCAGTGTTAGAGATCTTGGGACCCTAGAGACCCAGTACTTC
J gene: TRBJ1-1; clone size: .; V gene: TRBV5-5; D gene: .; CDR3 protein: CASSLRSDPERTEVFF; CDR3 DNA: TGTGCCAGCAGCTTGAGGTCCGACCCTGAGCGCACTGAAGTTTTCTTT
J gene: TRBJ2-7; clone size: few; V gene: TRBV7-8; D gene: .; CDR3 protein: CASSLEDVGYEQYF; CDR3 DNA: TGTGCCAGCAGCTTAGAGGATGTCGGCTACGAGCAGTACTTC
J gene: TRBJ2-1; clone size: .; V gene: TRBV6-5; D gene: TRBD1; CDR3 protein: CDSSPDRVRNEQFF; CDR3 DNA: TGTGACAGCAGTCCGGACAGGGTGAGAAATGAGCAGTTCTTC
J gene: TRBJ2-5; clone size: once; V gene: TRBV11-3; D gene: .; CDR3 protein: CASSLDLGTTRESQHF; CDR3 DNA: TGTGCCAGCAGCTTAGACCTGGGTACAACAAGAGAGTCCCAGCACTTC
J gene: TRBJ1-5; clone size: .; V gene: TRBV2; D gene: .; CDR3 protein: CTSTGQFSNQPQHF; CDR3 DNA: TGTACCAGCACCGGACAGTTTAGCAATCAGCCCCAGCATTTT
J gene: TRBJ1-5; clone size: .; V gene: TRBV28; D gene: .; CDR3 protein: CASRLRLGAGQPHHF; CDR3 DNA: TGTGCCAGCAGACTAAGACTAGGGGCGGGGCAGCCCCATCATTTT
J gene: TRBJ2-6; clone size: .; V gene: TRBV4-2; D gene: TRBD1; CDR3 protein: CASSQGTGAGANVLTF; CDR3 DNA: TGTGCCAGCAGCCAAGGAACAGGGGCCGGGGCCAACGTCCTGACTTTC
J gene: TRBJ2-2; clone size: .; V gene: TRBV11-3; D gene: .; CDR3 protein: CASGPRDRNTGELFF; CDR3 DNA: TGTGCCAGCGGCCCAAGGGACCGCAACACCGGGGAACTGTTTTTT
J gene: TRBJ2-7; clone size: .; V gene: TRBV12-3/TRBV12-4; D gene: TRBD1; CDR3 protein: CASSLSLGTGEYF; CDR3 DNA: TGTGCCAGCAGTTTAAGCTTGGGAACAGGGGAATACTTC
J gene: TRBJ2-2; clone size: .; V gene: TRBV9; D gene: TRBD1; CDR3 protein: CASSVAQGANTGELFF; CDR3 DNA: TGTGCCAGCAGCGTAGCCCAGGGGGCGAACACCGGGGAGCTGTTTTTT
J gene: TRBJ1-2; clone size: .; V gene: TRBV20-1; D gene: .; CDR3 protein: CSASDGNDYGYTF; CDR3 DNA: TGCAGTGCTAGTGATGGGAACGACTATGGCTACACCTTC
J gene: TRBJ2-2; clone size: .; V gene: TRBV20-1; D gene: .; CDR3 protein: CSARGADMNTGELFF; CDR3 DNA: TGCAGTGCCAGAGGGGCAGATATGAACACTGGGGAGCTGTTTTTT
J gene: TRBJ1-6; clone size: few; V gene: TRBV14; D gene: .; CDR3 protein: CASSGGTVNSPLHF; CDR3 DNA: TGTGCCAGCAGCGGAGGGACGGTAAATTCACCCCTCCACTTT
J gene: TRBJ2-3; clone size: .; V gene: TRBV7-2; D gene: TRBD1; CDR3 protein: CASSSPKTTGGVTQYF; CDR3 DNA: TGTGCCAGCAGTTCGCCGAAAACGACAGGGGGCGTTACGCAGTATTTT
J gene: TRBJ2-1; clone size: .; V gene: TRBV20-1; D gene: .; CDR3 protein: CSVRESQRGAYNEQFF; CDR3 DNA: TGCAGTGTTAGAGAGAGTCAAAGGGGGGCGTACAATGAGCAGTTCTTC
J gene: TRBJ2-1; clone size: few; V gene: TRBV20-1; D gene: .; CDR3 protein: CNTRAEVGFNEQFF; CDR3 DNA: TGCAATACTAGAGCGGAAGTGGGTTTCAATGAGCAGTTCTTC
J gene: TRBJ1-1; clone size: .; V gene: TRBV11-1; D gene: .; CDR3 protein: CASSLLEDTEAFF; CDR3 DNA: TGTGCCAGCAGCTTACTGGAGGACACTGAAGCTTTCTTT
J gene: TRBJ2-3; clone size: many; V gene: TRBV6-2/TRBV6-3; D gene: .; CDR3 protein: CASSFQLTDTQYF; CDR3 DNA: TGTGCCAGCAGTTTCCAGCTCACAGATACGCAGTATTTT
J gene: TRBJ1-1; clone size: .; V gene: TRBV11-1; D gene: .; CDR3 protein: CACSLLADTEAFF; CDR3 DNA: TGTGCCTGCAGCTTACTGGCAGATACTGAAGCTTTCTTT
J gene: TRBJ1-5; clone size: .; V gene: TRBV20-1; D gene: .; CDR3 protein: CSASYGNQAQHF; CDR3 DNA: TGCAGTGCTAGCTACGGGAATCAGGCCCAGCATTTT
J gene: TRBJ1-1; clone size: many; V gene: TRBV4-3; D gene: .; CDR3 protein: CASSQEIGWGEAFF; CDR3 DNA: TGCGCCAGCAGCCAAGAGATAGGCTGGGGTGAAGCTTTCTTT
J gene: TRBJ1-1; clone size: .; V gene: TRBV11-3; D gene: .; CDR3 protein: CASNLIGPPGRMNTEAFF; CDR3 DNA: TGTGCGAGCAACTTAATTGGGCCGCCGGGGCGGATGAACACTGAAGCTTTCTTT
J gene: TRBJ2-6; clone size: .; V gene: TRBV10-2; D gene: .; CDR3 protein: CASSGQETGANVLTF; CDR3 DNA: TGCGCCAGCAGTGGGCAGGAGACTGGGGCCAACGTGCTGACTTTC
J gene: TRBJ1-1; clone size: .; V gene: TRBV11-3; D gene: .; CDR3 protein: CVSILDLSGNTEAFF; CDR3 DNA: TGTGTCAGCATCTTAGACCTCTCGGGAAACACTGAAGCTTTCTTT
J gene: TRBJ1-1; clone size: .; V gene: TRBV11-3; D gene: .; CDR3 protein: CASILDFSGNTEAFF; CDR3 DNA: TGTGCAAGCATCTTAGACTTCTCGGGAAACACTGAAGCTTTCTTT
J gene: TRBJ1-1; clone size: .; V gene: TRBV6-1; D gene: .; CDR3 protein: CASRSGSQWNTEAFF; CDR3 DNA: TGTGCCAGCAGGTCGGGGAGCCAGTGGAATACTGAAGCTTTCTTT
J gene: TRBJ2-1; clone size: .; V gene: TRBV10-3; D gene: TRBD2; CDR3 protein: CATRGSGEGEQFF; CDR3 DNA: TGTGCCACCCGGGGTAGCGGGGAAGGTGAGCAGTTCTTC
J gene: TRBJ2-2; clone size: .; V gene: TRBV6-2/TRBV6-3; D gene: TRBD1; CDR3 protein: CASGSQGANPGELFF; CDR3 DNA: TGTGCCAGCGGTTCCCAGGGGGCTAACCCCGGGGAGCTGTTTTTT
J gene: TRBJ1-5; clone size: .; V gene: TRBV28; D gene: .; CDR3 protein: CASLPATGYSNQPQHF; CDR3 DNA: TGTGCCAGCCTCCCTGCGACCGGCTATAGCAATCAGCCCCAGCATTTT
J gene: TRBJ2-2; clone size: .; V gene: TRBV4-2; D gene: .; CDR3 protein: CASSQGGTGGSGELFF; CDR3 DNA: TGTGCCAGCAGCCAGGGGGGCACGGGTGGATCCGGGGAGCTGTTTTTT
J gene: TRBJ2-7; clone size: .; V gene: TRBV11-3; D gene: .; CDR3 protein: CASSIDTGTYGQCF; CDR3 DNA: TGTGCCAGTAGCATAGATACGGGAACCTACGGGCAGTGCTTC
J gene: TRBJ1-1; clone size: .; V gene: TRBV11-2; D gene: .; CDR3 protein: CASSLDSKRGTDAFF; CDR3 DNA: TGTGCCAGCAGCTTAGATTCGAAGAGAGGCACTGATGCTTTCTTT
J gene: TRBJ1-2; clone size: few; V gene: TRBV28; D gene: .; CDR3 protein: CASSLRRGEGYTF; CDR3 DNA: TGTGCCAGCAGTTTGAGGCGGGGGGAGGGCTACACCTTC
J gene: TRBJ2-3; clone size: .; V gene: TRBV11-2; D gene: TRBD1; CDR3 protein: CASSLWTGGTDRQYF; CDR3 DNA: TGTGCCAGCAGCCTATGGACAGGGGGAACGGATAGACAGTATTTT
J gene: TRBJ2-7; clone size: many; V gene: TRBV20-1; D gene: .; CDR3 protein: CSAGTGSSYEQYF; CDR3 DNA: TGCAGTGCCGGGACGGGAAGCTCCTACGAGCAGTACTTC
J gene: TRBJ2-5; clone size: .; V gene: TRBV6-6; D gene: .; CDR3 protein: CASGRHGRGQETQYF; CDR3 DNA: TGTGCCAGCGGTAGACATGGGAGAGGGCAAGAGACCCAGTACTTC
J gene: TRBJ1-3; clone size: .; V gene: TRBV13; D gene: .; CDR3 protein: CASSLLGPGNTIYF; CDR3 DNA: TGTGCCAGCAGCTTGCTAGGTCCTGGAAACACCATATATTTT
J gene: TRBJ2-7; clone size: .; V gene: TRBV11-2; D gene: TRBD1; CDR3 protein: CTSGLSTGTAEQYF; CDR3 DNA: TGTACCAGCGGCTTATCCACAGGGACAGCCGAGCAGTACTTC
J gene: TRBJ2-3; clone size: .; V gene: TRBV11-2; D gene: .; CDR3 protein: CASSLTGMVQTDTQYF; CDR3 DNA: TGTGCCAGCAGCTTAACAGGGATGGTTCAGACAGATACGCAGTATTTT
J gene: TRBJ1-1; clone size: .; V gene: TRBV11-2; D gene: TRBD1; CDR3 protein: CASRPGDRGMNTEAFF; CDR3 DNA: TGTGCCAGCAGACCCGGGGACAGGGGCATGAACACTGAAGCTTTCTTT
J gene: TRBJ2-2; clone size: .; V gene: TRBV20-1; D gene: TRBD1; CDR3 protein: CSARGTGDIGKMFF; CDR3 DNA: TGCAGTGCTAGAGGGACAGGAGACATCGGGAAGATGTTTTTT
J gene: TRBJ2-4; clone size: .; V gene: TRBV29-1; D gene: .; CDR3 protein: CSVTKGLKIQYF; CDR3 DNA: TGCAGCGTTACCAAGGGTCTGAAGATTCAGTACTTC
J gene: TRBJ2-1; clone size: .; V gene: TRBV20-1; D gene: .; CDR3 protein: CSVRSDQYNERFF; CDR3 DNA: TGCAGTGTTAGAAGTGACCAATACAATGAGCGGTTCTTC
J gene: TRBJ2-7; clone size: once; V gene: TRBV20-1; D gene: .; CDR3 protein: CSTSAGGNSYEQYF; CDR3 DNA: TGCAGTACTAGTGCCGGGGGTAACTCCTACGAGCAGTACTTC
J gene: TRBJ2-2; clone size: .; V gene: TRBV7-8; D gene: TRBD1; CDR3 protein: CATSSLPSEQGVGELFF; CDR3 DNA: TGTGCCACCAGCTCCCTGCCGTCGGAACAGGGGGTCGGGGAGCTGTTTTTT
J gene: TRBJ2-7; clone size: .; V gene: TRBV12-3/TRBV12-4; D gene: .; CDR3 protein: CASSWESTGERYF; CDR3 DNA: TGTGCCAGCAGTTGGGAATCGACGGGCGAGCGGTACTTC
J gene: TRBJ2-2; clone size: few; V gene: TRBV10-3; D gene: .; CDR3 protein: CAIAGITGELFF; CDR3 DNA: TGTGCCATCGCAGGGATAACCGGGGAGCTGTTTTTT
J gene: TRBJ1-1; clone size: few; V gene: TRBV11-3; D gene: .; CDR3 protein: CTSSPQGLKTEAFF; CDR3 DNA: TGTACCAGCAGCCCTCAGGGATTGAAGACCGAAGCTTTCTTT
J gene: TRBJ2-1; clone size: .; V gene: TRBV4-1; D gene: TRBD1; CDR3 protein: CASSRASDRGDEQIF; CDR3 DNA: TGCGCCAGCAGCCGTGCTTCGGACAGGGGAGATGAGCAGATCTTC